Below are 16 T cell receptor beta chains sequenced from a single sample in a study of blood T cell repertoires in COVID-19. Data came from immunoSEQ multiplex PCR; TCRdb stores just in-frame clones and leaves some out. The sample holds around 300,000 clones, about 85% seen once. Material: peripheral blood. These receptors were taken from a man aged 18 to 30 with active or convalescent COVID-19.

The CDR3 DNA reads as TGTGCCAGCAAGGGGCGTCAAGATGAAAAACTGTTTTTT. Translated: CASKGRQDEKLFF. The chain combines TRBV7-9 with TRBJ1-4, with D maybe TRBD1 (5 bases). The germline CDR1 and CDR2 sequences are SEHNR and FQNEAQ (reference sequence). CDR3 length: 13 amino acids. V was trimmed by 7 bases and J by 6 bases, leaving 12 bases between them.

The chain joins TRBV18 to TRBJ2-5, with a possible D match to TRBD1 (5 bases). Germline V lookup: CDR1 KGHSH, CDR2 LQKENI. The ends were cut back, 3 bases at V and 2 bases at J, with 13 bases in the middle. The CDR3 contains 15 residues. The CDR3 spells CASSPLDSVQETQYF. In nucleotides, the CDR3 is TGTGCCAGCTCACCCCTAGACAGCGTTCAAGAGACCCAGTACTTC.

The V gene is TRBV6-1, the J gene TRBJ1-5; 7 nucleotides align to TRBD1. Per germline, CDR1 MNHNS and CDR2 SASEGT. This CDR3 has 15 residues. With 2 bases clipped from V and 4 bases from J, the junction kept 5 bases outside the gene matches. The CDR3 nucleotides read TGTGCCAGCAGTGAATGGGACAGCACTAATCAGCCCCAGCATTTT. Translation gives CASSEWDSTNQPQHF.

The V call is TRBV14, the J call TRBJ1-2; D unclear. V lost 4 bases, J lost 3 bases, and 9 bases lay in between. Germline-derived CDR1 and CDR2 are SGHDN and FVKESK. This CDR3 comprises 13 residues. The CDR3 spells CASSRGSDYGYTF. CDR3 DNA sequence: TGTGCCAGCAGCCGAGGGTCTGACTATGGCTACACCTTC.

This chain uses TRBV7-6 with TRBJ2-1, with TRBD2 matching 12 bases. The CDR3 consists of 19 residues. Germline V lookup: CDR1 SGHVS, CDR2 FNYEAQ. Trimming removed 5 bases from V and 3 bases from J; junction bases left unmatched: 14. The CDR3 protein is CASSPKTSGGVKFYNEQFF. CDR3 bases: TGTGCCAGCAGCCCGAAGACTAGCGGGGGAGTTAAATTCTACAATGAGCAGTTCTTC.

This clone was seen a few times. This rearrangement joins TRBV4-1 to TRBJ2-1; D might be TRBD1 (6 bases). Trimming stripped 2 bases from V and 4 bases from J, with 12 bases between. Germline V CDR1 and CDR2: MGHRA, YSYEKL. The CDR3 runs to 15 residues. CDR3 in amino acids: CASSQLQGSYNEQFF. Here the CDR3 DNA reads TGCGCCAGCAGCCAACTACAGGGTTCATACAATGAGCAGTTCTTC.

The rearrangement joins TRBV5-1 to TRBJ2-1; 8 bases are shared with TRBD2. V lost 1 base to trimming and J lost 8 bases; unmatched junction nucleotides: 5. The CDR3 loop spans 14 amino acids. Germline values: CDR1 SGHRS, CDR2 YFSETQ. CDR3: CASSLFSSGDEQFF. The DNA of the CDR3 is TGCGCCAGCAGCTTGTTTAGTAGCGGGGATGAGCAGTTCTTC.

V usage is TRBV19 and J usage is TRBJ2-7; the match to TRBD1 covers 10 bases. CDR1 LNHDA and CDR2 SQIVND come from the germline V gene (reference sequence). The CDR3 has 15 amino acids. Losses at the gene ends were 3 bases for V and 2 bases for J; bases not matched to a gene: 4. The CDR3 region has the DNA TGTGCCAGTAGTATCCGGGACAGGGGCCCCTACGAGCAGTACTTC. This encodes CASSIRDRGPYEQYF.

The rearrangement joins TRBV5-1 to TRBJ2-7; 13 nucleotides align to TRBD2. From germline, CDR1 is SGHRS and CDR2 YFSETQ. This CDR3 region has 15 residues. With V trimmed by 4 bases and J by 6 bases, 7 bases remained unmatched. CDR3 in amino acids: CASSPGLAGDGEQYF. In DNA, the CDR3 is TGCGCCAGCAGCCCTGGACTAGCGGGAGACGGCGAGCAGTACTTC. The full variable domain, its missing parts supplied by reference TRBV5-1 and TRBJ2-7, is KAGVTQTPRYLIKTRGQQVTLSCSPISGHRSVSWYQQTPGQGLQFLFEYFSETQRNKGNFPGRFSGRQFSNSRSEMNVSTLELGDSALYLCASSPGLAGDGEQYFGPGTRLTVT.

This rearrangement joins TRBV20-1 to TRBJ1-1, with D uncertain. V was cut by 3 bases and J by 3 bases, with 11 bases left in between. The CDR3 is made up of 13 amino acids. The V gene's germline CDR1 is DFQATT and CDR2 SNEGSKA (reference sequence). CDR3 DNA: TGCAGTGCTAGTTTAGGGCGGGACACTGAAGCTTTCTTT. Protein product: CSASLGRDTEAFF.

The chain couples TRBV18 to TRBJ2-1; maybe TRBD2 (5 bases). CDR3 size: 13 residues. Germline CDR1 and CDR2: KGHSH and LQKENI. Trimming took 5 bases from V and 10 from J, leaving 15 bases between them. The CDR3, as DNA: TGTGCCAGCTCAGAAAGAGCCCCGGGGGAGCAGTTCTTC. Encoded protein: CASSERAPGEQFF.

This clone was found once. CDR3 sequence (DNA): TGTGCCACCAGTGGCCCCTTCAGGACAGGGTACGCCGGGGAGCTGTTTTTT. It translates to CATSGPFRTGYAGELFF. This chain links TRBV24-1 with TRBJ2-2; 8 bases are shared with TRBD1. This CDR3 has 17 residues. V lost 5 bases, J lost 6 bases, and 13 bases stayed unmatched. CDR1 and CDR2 from the germline V gene are KGHDR and SFDVKD.

This chain uses TRBV28 with TRBJ1-5, with D possibly being TRBD1 (6 bases). The CDR3 sequence is 14 residues long. Germline values: CDR1 MDHEN, CDR2 SYDVKM. The V and J ends lost 5 bases and 3 bases respectively, with 11 bases between them. CDR3 sequence reads: CASSPHRANQPQHF. The CDR3 DNA reads TGTGCCAGCAGTCCCCACAGGGCCAATCAGCCCCAGCATTTT.

J is TRBJ1-2 and V is TRBV5-4, with D possibly matching TRBD1 (5 bases). There are 16 residues in the CDR3. Germline V CDR1 and CDR2: SGHNT, YYREEE (reference sequence). V dropped 1 base and J dropped 3 bases, with 16 bases sitting between them. The CDR3: CASSLPVPRGDYGYTF. CDR3 nucleotide sequence: TGTGCCAGCAGCTTGCCTGTTCCCCGGGGGGACTATGGCTACACCTTC.

The chain has TRBV5-1 and TRBJ2-1; a possible D gene is TRBD1 (5 bases). The V gene's germline CDR1 is SGHRS and CDR2 YFSETQ. The CDR3 is made up of 14 amino acids. V lost 7 bases and J 0 bases, leaving 11 bases between the germline ends. The CDR3 bases are TGCGCCAGCCGAACCCAGGGCTCCTACAATGAGCAGTTCTTC. Its protein is CASRTQGSYNEQFF.

The rearrangement joins TRBV27 to TRBJ2-7; 10 nucleotides align to TRBD1. V was pared by 6 bases and J by 7 bases, with 9 bases of the junction left unmatched. This CDR3 has 14 residues. Germline V CDR1 and CDR2: MNHEY, SMNVEV (reference sequence). The CDR3 here is CASSAGTGVREQYF. The CDR3 nucleotides read TGTGCCAGCAGCGCCGGGACAGGGGTGCGGGAGCAGTACTTC.